This TCR beta chain stems from a study of OX40 agonist ivuxolimab in advanced cancers. Context from the whole study: Ivuxolimab was a fully human IgG2 agonistic monoclonal antibody targeting the costimulatory receptor OX40 (CD134). A male proportion of roughly 80% and a mean age of roughly 58 years, ranging from about 20 to 79, were recorded for the dose-escalation cohort. Peripheral TCRbeta sequencing was intended to test whether TCR sequence diversity was altered and clonal T-cell expansion was caused by ivuxolimab. Among the approximately 54 dose-escalation patients, about 20 had hepatocellular carcinoma, 15 or so melanoma, 9 renal cell carcinoma and 9 head and neck cancer. Prior anti-PD-1, anti-PD-L1 or anti-CTLA-4 therapy was permitted, and checkpoint inhibitors had been received by roughly 42% of dose-escalation patients. Partial responses occurred in three dose-escalation patients, of whom one had hepatocellular carcinoma and two had cutaneous melanoma. Intravenous ivuxolimab was administered to patients every 2 weeks at six dose levels: 0.01, 0.1, 0.3, 1.5, 3 and 10 mg/kg. The paper describes the monotherapy dose-escalation part (N of about 47 patients) of the phase I trial of ivuxolimab. On the study overall, not on this receptor specifically: At doses from 0.1 to 3.0 mg/kg, clonal expansion was seen in both CD4+ and CD8+ blood T cells between baseline and week 6. Antigen specificity was not determined for the clonally expanded peripheral T cells. Low levels of normalized T-cell clonal expansion were also seen in some nonresponding patients. In partial responders in the 0.1-3.0 mg/kg groups, normalized peripheral clonal expansion was found to be among the lowest, especially among CD8+ T cells. After ivuxolimab, more expanded clones were found on average in CD8+ T cells than in CD4+ T cells.

Patients with a history of autoimmune disease or receiving systemic immunosuppression were excluded from the trial. Peripheral blood for TCR sequencing was collected from all dose cohorts at baseline, on cycle 4 day 1, and on cycle 7 day 1. The samples were taken from a phase I, first-in-human, multicenter, open-label dose-escalation trial of ivuxolimab. Adults with locally advanced or metastatic head and neck squamous cell, hepatocellular, melanoma or renal cell carcinoma were enrolled in the trial. Before TCR sequencing, CD4+ and CD8+ T cells were separately sorted from peripheral blood. In its sample, this clone was seen a few times. The antigen it binds to is not known. No base-level quality is on record; no much larger clone is a single base apart. Genomic DNA was extracted from sorted cells for sequencing of the TCRbeta CDR3 region. The immunoSEQ Assay was used to sequence the TCRbeta CDR3 regions. Here the immuneACCESS table is served through TCRdb, limited to in-frame sequences with V and J called. Missing clones are a known gap in these copies; in checked studies unresolved V genes cover under half, and the rest lacks a known reason. Here the sample has about 88,000 clones; approximately 89% occur a single time. Of the sample, roughly 0.22% falls within the top ten clones.

The CDR3 covers 11 residues, taking in both the cysteine and the phenylalanine. The sequence is cut down to CDR3 DNA, 33 bases in frame from base 1. Trimming costs V 6 bases and J 5 bases, and their ends lie 9 bases apart. The germline V gene (reference sequence) specifies DFQATT as CDR1 and SNEGSKA as CDR2. The source of this sequence is an adult with an advanced solid tumor such as melanoma, head and neck, liver or kidney cancer. The material sequenced was CD4+ or CD8+ T cells sorted from blood, taken in a trial of the OX40 agonist ivuxolimab. The rearrangement joined TRBV20-1 to TRBJ2-3, with TRBD2 perhaps the D gene, on 6 matching bases. The CDR3 has the sequence CSAGGEDTQYF. The DNA reads as follows: TGCAGTGCGGGGGGTGAAGATACGCAGTATTTT.